The entry below describes one T cell receptor (beta chain). Antigen unknown. The data are from a study of blood T cells in healthy people across ages. Study-level results: Observed TCR beta diversity per million T cells went down as age went up. This fall followed a roughly linear course with age. Estimates of total diversity, which came from one million sequenced T cells, were considered to be underestimates.

It was with a sample-barcoded 5' primer and a J-beta primer mix that a second PCR of about 7 to 12 cycles was run. Via MiXCR, TCRdb re-called the 5' RACE reads, giving one row per CDR3 protein. This table has about 640,000 distinct CDR3 sequences, 45% to 65% appearing once. Material for sequencing was blood. This TCR derives from a man aged 55 to 70 in good health.

In DNA, the CDR3 is TGTGCCAGCAGTCCGGCGACAGGGGGCACAGATACGCAGTATTTT. Translating it yields CASSPATGGTDTQYF. The chain combines TRBV12-3 or TRBV12-4 with TRBJ2-3; TRBD1 matches 8 bases. V was clipped by 5 bases and J by 1 base; unmatched bases: 5. The CDR3 sequence is 15 residues long.